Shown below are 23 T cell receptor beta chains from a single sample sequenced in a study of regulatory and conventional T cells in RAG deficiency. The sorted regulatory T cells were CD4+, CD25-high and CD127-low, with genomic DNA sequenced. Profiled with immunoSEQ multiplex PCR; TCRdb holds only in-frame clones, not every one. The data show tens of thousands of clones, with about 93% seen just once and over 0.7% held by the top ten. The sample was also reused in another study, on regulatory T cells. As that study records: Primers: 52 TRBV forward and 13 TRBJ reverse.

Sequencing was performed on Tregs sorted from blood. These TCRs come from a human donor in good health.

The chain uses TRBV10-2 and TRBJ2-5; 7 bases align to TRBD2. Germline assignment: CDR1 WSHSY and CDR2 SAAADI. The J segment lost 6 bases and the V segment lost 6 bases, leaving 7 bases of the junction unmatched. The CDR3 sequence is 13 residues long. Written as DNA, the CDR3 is TGCGCCAGCAGAATGTGGGGGGGACAGACCCAGTACTTC. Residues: CASRMWGGQTQYF.

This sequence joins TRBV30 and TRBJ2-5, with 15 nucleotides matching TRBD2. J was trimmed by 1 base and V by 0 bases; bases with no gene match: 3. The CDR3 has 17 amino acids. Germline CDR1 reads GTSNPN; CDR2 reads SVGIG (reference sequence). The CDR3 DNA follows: TGTGCCTGGAGTGTAGGACTAGCGGGGGGGTTCCAAGAGACCCAGTACTTC. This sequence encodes CAWSVGLAGGFQETQYF.

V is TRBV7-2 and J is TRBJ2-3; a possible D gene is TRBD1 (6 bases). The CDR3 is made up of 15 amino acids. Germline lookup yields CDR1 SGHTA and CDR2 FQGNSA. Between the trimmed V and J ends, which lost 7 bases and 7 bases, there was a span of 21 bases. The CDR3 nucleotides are TGTGCCAGCACGCGACAGGCCACGACTACCTATACGCAGTATTTT. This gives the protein CASTRQATTTYTQYF.

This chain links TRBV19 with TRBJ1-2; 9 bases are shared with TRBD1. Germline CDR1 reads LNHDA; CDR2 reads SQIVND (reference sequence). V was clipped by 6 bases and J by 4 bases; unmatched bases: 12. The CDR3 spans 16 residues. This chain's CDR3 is CASRNSGTGRLYGYTF. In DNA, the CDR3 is TGTGCCAGTAGAAACTCCGGGACAGGGCGCCTCTATGGCTACACCTTC. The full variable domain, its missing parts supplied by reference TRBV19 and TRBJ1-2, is DGGITQSPKYLFRKEGQNVTLSCEQNLNHDAMYWYRQDPGQGLRLIYYSQIVNDFQKGDIAEGYSVSREKKESFPLTVTSAQKNPTAFYLCASRNSGTGRLYGYTFGSGTRLTVV.

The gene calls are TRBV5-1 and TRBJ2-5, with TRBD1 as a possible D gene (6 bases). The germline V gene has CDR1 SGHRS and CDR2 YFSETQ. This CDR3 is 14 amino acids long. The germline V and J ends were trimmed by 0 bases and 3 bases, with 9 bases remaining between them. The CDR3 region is CASSLDTGKETQYF. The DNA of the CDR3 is TGCGCCAGCAGCTTGGATACAGGGAAAGAGACCCAGTACTTC.

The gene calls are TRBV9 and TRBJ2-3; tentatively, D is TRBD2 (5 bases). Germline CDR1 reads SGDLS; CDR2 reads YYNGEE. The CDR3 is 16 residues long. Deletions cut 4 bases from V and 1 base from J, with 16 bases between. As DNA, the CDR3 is TGTGCCAGCAGCTCATGGGCTCGGGGAGGCACAGATACGCAGTATTTT. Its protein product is CASSSWARGGTDTQYF.

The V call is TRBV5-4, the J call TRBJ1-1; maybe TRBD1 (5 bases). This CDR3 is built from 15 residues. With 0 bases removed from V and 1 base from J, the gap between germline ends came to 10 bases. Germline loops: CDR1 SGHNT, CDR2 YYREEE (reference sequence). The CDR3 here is CASSLVGRANTEAFF. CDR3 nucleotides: TGTGCCAGCAGCTTGGTTGGCAGGGCGAACACTGAAGCTTTCTTT.

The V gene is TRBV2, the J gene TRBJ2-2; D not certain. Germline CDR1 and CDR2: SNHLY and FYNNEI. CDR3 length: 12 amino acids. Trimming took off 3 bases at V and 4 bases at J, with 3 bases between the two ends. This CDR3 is CASSEGTGELFF. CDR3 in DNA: TGTGCCAGCAGTGAGGGCACCGGGGAGCTGTTTTTT.

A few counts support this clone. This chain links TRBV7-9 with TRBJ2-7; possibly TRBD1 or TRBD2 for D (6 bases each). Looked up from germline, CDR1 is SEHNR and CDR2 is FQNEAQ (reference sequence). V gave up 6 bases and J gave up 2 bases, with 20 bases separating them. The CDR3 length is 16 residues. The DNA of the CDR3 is TGTGCCAGCAGAGCCAAGGGGGGCTCGACAGCCTACGAGCAGTACTTC. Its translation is CASRAKGGSTAYEQYF.

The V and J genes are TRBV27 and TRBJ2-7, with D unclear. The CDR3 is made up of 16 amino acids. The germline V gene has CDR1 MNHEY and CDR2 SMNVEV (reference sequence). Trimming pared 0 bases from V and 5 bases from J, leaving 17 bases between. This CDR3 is CASSLSESPVVDEQYF. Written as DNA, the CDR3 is TGTGCCAGCAGTTTATCTGAGAGTCCCGTGGTGGACGAGCAGTACTTC.

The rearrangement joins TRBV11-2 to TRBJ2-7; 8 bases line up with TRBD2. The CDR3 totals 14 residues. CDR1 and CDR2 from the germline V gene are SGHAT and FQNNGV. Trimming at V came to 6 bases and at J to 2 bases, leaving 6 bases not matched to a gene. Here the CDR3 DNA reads TGTGCCAGCAGAATCGGGGGGGCCGCCTACGAGCAGTACTTC. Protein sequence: CASRIGGAAYEQYF.

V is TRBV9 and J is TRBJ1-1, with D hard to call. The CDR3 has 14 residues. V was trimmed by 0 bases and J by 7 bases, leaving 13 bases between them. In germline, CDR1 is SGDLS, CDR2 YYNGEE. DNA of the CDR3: TGTGCCAGCAGCGTAGAGGGAGGGTGGGATGAAGCTTTCTTT. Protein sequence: CASSVEGGWDEAFF. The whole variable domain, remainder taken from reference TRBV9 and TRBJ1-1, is DSGVTQTPKHLITATGQRVTLRCSPRSGDLSVYWYQQSLDQGLQFLIQYYNGEERAKGNILERFSAQQFPDLHSELNLSSLELGDSALYFCASSVEGGWDEAFFGQGTRLTVV.

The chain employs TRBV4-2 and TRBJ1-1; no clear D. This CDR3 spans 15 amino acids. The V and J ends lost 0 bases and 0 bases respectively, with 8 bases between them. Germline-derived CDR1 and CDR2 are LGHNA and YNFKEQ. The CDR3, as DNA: TGTGCCAGCAGCCAAGATCCTGTTTTGAACACTGAAGCTTTCTTT. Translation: CASSQDPVLNTEAFF.

The CDR3 is CASSSTGNTEAFF. The CDR3 bases are TGTGCCAGCAGCTCGACAGGGAACACTGAAGCTTTCTTT. V and J are TRBV7-9 and TRBJ1-1; possibly TRBD1 for D (6 bases). In germline, CDR1 is SEHNR, CDR2 FQNEAQ (reference sequence). V lost 4 bases, J lost 1 base, and 7 bases lay in between. The CDR3 has 13 residues. Filled out from reference TRBV7-9 and TRBJ1-1, the complete variable domain reads DTGVSQNPRHKITKRGQNVTFRCDPISEHNRLYWYRQTLGQGPEFLTYFQNEAQLEKSRLLSDRFSAERPKGSFSTLEIQRTEQGDSAMYLCASSSTGNTEAFFGQGTRLTVV.

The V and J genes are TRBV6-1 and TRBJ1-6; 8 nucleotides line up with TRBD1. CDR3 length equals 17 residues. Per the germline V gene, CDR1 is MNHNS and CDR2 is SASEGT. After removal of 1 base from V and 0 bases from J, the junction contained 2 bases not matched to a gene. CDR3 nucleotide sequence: TGTGCCAGCAGTGAAGTCGACAGGGGCTCCTATAATTCACCCCTCCACTTT. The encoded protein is CASSEVDRGSYNSPLHF.

CDR3 sequence: CASSLDRGQETQYF. CDR3 sequence (DNA): TGCGCCAGCAGCTTAGACAGGGGGCAAGAGACCCAGTACTTC. This chain uses TRBV5-1 with TRBJ2-5, with 9 bases identical to TRBD1. The germline V gene has CDR1 SGHRS and CDR2 YFSETQ. J was trimmed by 2 bases and V by 2 bases; bases with no gene match: 1. The CDR3 is 14 residues long.

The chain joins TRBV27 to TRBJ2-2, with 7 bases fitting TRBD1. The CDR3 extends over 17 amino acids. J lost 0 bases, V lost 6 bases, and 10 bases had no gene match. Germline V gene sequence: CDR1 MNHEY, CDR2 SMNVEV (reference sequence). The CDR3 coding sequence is TGTGCCAGCAGGAGACAGGGAGAGGCATCGAACACCGGGGAGCTGTTTTTT. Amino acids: CASRRQGEASNTGELFF.

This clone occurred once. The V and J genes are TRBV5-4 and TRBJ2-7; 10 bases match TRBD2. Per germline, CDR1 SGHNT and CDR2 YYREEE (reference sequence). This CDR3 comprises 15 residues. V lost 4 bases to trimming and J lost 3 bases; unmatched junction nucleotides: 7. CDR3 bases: TGTGCCAGCAGCAAGACCCTAGCGGGGGACTACGAGCAGTACTTC. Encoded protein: CASSKTLAGDYEQYF.

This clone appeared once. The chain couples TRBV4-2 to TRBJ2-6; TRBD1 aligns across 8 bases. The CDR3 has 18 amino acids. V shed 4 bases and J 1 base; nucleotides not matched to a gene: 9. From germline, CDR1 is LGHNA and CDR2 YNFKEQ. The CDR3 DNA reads TGTGCCAGCAGCCGAAGGACAGGGCAGGAATCTGGGGCCAACGTCCTGACTTTC. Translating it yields CASSRRTGQESGANVLTF.

For the CDR3, the DNA is TGTGCCAGCAGCGGAGGGGCGGGGAGTTCGGATACGCAGTATTTT. Its translation: CASSGGAGSSDTQYF. This rearrangement joins TRBV7-8 to TRBJ2-3; tentative D call: TRBD2 (6 bases). The CDR3 is made up of 15 amino acids. Germline CDR1 and CDR2: SGHVS and FQNEAQ. Trimming left V 5 bases short and J 6 bases short, with 18 bases between.

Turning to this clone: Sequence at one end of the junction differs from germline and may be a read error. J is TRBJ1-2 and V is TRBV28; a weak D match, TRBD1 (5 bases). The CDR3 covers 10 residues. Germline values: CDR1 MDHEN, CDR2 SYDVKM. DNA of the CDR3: TGTGCCAGCAGTGGGGCGGGGGTCCTCTTC. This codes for CASSGAGVLF.

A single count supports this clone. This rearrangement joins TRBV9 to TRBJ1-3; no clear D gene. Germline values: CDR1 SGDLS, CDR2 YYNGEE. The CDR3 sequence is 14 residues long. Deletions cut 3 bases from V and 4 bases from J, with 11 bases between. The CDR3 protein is CASSGYGSGNTIYF. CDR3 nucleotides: TGTGCCAGCAGCGGCTACGGGTCGGGAAACACCATATATTTT.

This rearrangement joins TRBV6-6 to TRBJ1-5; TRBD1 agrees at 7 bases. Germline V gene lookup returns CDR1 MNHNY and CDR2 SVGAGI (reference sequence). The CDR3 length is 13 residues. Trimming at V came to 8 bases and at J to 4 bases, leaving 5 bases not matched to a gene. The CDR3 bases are TGTGCCAGCGGGGGGGACAGTAATCAGCCCCAGCATTTT. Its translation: CASGGDSNQPQHF.